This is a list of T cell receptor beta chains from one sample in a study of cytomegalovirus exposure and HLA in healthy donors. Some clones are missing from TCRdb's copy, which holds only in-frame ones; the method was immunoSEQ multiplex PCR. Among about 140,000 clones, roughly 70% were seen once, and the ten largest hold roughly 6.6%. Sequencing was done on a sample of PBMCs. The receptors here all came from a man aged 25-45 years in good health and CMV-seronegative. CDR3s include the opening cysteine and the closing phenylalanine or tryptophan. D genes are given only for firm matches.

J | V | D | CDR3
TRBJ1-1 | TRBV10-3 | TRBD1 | CATRTQGAEAFF
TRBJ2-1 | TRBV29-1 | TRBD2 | CSVAAGGPSNEQFF
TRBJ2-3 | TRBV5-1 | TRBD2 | CASSLLAGKYDTQYF
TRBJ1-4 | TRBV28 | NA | CASRVTGLDEKLFF
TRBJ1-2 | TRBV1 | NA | CTPDGYTF
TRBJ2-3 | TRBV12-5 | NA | CASGLTGLGSTDTQYF
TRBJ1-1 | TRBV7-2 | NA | CASSSYIYTEAFF
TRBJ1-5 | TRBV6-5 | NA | CASSPTVSNQPQHF
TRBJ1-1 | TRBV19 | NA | CASRVTGKNTEAFF
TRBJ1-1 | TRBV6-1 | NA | CASSGRRNTEAFF
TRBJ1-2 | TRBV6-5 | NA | CASAPLGQIFGYTF